These 29 T cell receptor beta chains came from one sample sequenced in a study of Ad26.COV2.S vaccination and SARS-CoV-2 variants. Treatment given: roughly 18 received Ad26.COV2.S at low or high dose, single or two shots; about 5 received placebo; per-sample allocation not given. Samples analyzed were those drawn on day 63 after the first vaccine or placebo injection. TCRdb's table, derived via immunoSEQ multiplex PCR, lists solely in-frame clones and lacks some. The table includes about 400,000 clones, about 90% detected once. Source: peripheral blood, taken in a trial of Ad26.COV2.S vaccine versus placebo. The receptors originated from a person between 18 and 59 years old who received the Ad26.COV2.S COVID-19 vaccine or a placebo.

The CDR3 loop reads CASRSPSYEQYF. CDR3 in DNA: TGTGCCAGCAGATCCCCCTCCTACGAGCAGTACTTC. This chain links TRBV27 with TRBJ2-7; the D is unclear. Trimming removed 6 bases from V and 0 bases from J, with 6 bases in between. Germline values: CDR1 MNHEY, CDR2 SMNVEV (reference sequence). This CDR3 is built from 12 residues.

The V gene is TRBV15, the J gene TRBJ2-3; possible D gene TRBD2, 5 bases. Deletions cut 0 bases from V and 2 bases from J, with 15 bases between. The germline V gene has CDR1 LNHNV and CDR2 YYDKDF (reference sequence). This CDR3 has 17 residues. DNA for the CDR3: TGTGCCACCAGCAGAGATCCGCGGACGGGGTCCACAGATACGCAGTATTTT. Protein sequence: CATSRDPRTGSTDTQYF.

This chain connects TRBV6-5 to TRBJ2-7; D is perhaps TRBD2 (6 bases). Germline lookup yields CDR1 MNHEY and CDR2 SVGAGI. The ends were cut back, 6 bases at V and 1 base at J, with 13 bases in the middle. The CDR3 extends over 14 amino acids. The CDR3, as DNA: TGTGCCAGCAGGAGACTCGGGACTTCCTACGAGCAGTACTTC. Translating it yields CASRRLGTSYEQYF.

This sequence joins TRBV29-1 and TRBJ2-7, with a possible D match to TRBD1 (6 bases). The CDR3 extends over 13 amino acids. Germline V gene lookup returns CDR1 SQVTM and CDR2 ANQGSEA. V was pared by 4 bases and J by 3 bases, with 13 bases between. In DNA, the CDR3 is TGCAGCGTTGGTTTTGTAGGGGGCTACGAGCAGTACTTC. Translating it yields CSVGFVGGYEQYF.

V and J are TRBV27 and TRBJ1-6; D might be TRBD1 (5 bases). V was pared by 2 bases and J by 9 bases, with 8 bases between. CDR1 and CDR2 (germline): MNHEY, SMNVEV (reference sequence). The CDR3 loop spans 13 amino acids. CDR3 coding DNA: TGTGCCAGCAGTTTAGGGACCGGTTCACCCCTCCACTTT. Translated: CASSLGTGSPLHF.

The chain employs TRBV7-8 and TRBJ2-1; TRBD2 matches 12 bases. The V gene's germline CDR1 is SGHVS and CDR2 FQNEAQ. This CDR3 has 16 residues. V lost 3 bases and J lost 5; bases outside the gene matches: 5. The chain's CDR3 is CASSFKRLAGDNEQFF. The CDR3 DNA reads TGTGCCAGCAGCTTCAAACGACTAGCGGGGGACAATGAGCAGTTCTTC.

The V call is TRBV5-1, the J call TRBJ2-3; D unclear. V was cut by 0 bases and J by 1 base, with 12 bases left in between. Germline values: CDR1 SGHRS, CDR2 YFSETQ. This CDR3 is 16 amino acids long. CDR3 protein: CASSLAGLVGTDTQYF. The CDR3 DNA sequence: TGCGCCAGCAGCTTGGCCGGGCTAGTTGGCACAGATACGCAGTATTTT.

The chain carries TRBV5-1 and TRBJ2-7; TRBD1 matches at 7 bases. From germline, CDR1 is SGHRS and CDR2 YFSETQ. The CDR3 is 16 residues long. V lost 0 bases to trimming and J lost 2 bases; unmatched junction nucleotides: 8. The CDR3 DNA reads as TGCGCCAGCAGCTTGGGGACAGGACCGGTAGCCTACGAGCAGTACTTC. Its protein product is CASSLGTGPVAYEQYF.

The genes are TRBV11-2 and TRBJ2-6; 10 positions agree with TRBD1. CDR1 is SGHAT, CDR2 FQNNGV, per germline. This CDR3 has 18 amino acids. The junction had 4 bases not matched to a gene; V was cut back by 1 base and J by 1 base. The CDR3 sequence: CASSLVTGGVSGANVLTF. CDR3 DNA: TGTGCCAGCAGCTTAGTGACAGGGGGCGTATCTGGGGCCAACGTCCTGACTTTC.

This chain joins TRBV2 and TRBJ2-3; a possible D gene is TRBD2 (5 bases). The CDR3 runs to 13 residues. The germline V gene has CDR1 SNHLY and CDR2 FYNNEI. Trimming took 6 bases from V and 1 from J, leaving 8 bases between them. The CDR3 DNA follows: TGTGCCAGCAGACTAGAACGCACAGATACGCAGTATTTT. Translation: CASRLERTDTQYF.

The gene calls are TRBV19 and TRBJ1-5; D is uncertain. The CDR3 runs 16 residues. Germline-derived CDR1 and CDR2 are LNHDA and SQIVND (reference sequence). Deletions cut 1 base from V and 10 bases from J, with 20 bases between. CDR3 loop: CASSIVLDFGLRPQHF. CDR3 DNA sequence: TGTGCCAGTAGTATAGTCCTGGACTTCGGTCTCCGTCCCCAGCATTTT.

This clone was counted only a few times. The chain combines TRBV9 with TRBJ2-7, with D possibly being TRBD1 (5 bases). Germline assignment: CDR1 SGDLS and CDR2 YYNGEE. This CDR3 is 14 amino acids long. V was clipped by 0 bases and J by 0 bases, with 7 bases between them. CDR3 nucleotides: TGTGCCAGCAGCGTAGCTGGGGCCTCCTACGAGCAGTACTTC. Amino acid sequence: CASSVAGASYEQYF.

The chain links TRBV14 to TRBJ2-7, with 9 bases identical to TRBD1. Germline V gene data show CDR1 as SGHDN and CDR2 as FVKESK. The CDR3 has 15 residues. The J segment lost 7 bases and the V segment lost 3 bases, leaving 10 bases of the junction unmatched. The CDR3 sequence is CASSHDGTGLTEQYF. CDR3 DNA sequence: TGTGCCAGCAGCCACGACGGGACAGGGTTGACGGAGCAGTACTTC. Full variable domain (missing parts from reference TRBV14 and TRBJ2-7): EAGVTQFPSHSVIEKGQTVTLRCDPISGHDNLYWYRRVMGKEIKFLLHFVKESKQDESGMPNNRFLAERTGGTYSTLKVQPAELEDSGVYFCASSHDGTGLTEQYFGPGTRLTVT.

This sequence joins TRBV27 and TRBJ2-7; D ambiguous. The V gene lost 2 bases and the J gene lost 5 bases, with 13 bases spanning the gap. The germline V gene encodes CDR1 MNHEY and CDR2 SMNVEV (reference sequence). CDR3 size: 14 residues. The CDR3 sequence is CASSLTGLLNEQYF. The CDR3 bases are TGTGCCAGCAGTTTAACTGGGTTGCTTAACGAGCAGTACTTC.

The V call is TRBV5-6, the J call TRBJ2-2; D perhaps matches TRBD1 (6 bases). The V end lost 7 bases, the J end lost 5 bases, and 18 bases lay between the germline ends. Germline values: CDR1 SGHDT, CDR2 YYEEEE. This CDR3 is 15 amino acids long. The CDR3 region has the DNA TGTGCCAGCGCTAGGACAGCGGCGAGGACCGGGGAGCTGTTTTTT. The encoded protein is CASARTAARTGELFF.

The rearrangement joins TRBV11-2 to TRBJ1-6, with TRBD1 as a possible D gene (5 bases). Germline CDR1 is SGHAT and CDR2 is FQNNGV. CDR3 length: 14 amino acids. Between the trimmed V and J ends, which lost 5 bases and 10 bases, there was a span of 15 bases. The CDR3 spells CASSPYQGRSPLHF. For the CDR3, the DNA is TGTGCCAGCAGCCCATACCAGGGTCGGTCACCCCTCCACTTT.

This rearrangement joins TRBV29-1 to TRBJ1-2; 9 bases fit TRBD1. CDR1 and CDR2 from the germline V gene are SQVTM and ANQGSEA. This CDR3 region has 14 residues. V lost 4 bases and J lost 5; bases outside the gene matches: 8. CDR3 coding DNA: TGCAGCGTTGTCAGGACAGGGGAGGGGTATGGCTACACCTTC. The encoded protein is CSVVRTGEGYGYTF.

The V call is TRBV5-1, the J call TRBJ2-3; the D call may be TRBD1 or TRBD2 (5 bases each). The length of the CDR3 is 15 residues. Germline V gene sequence: CDR1 SGHRS, CDR2 YFSETQ. V was pared by 2 bases and J by 2 bases, with 12 bases between. The CDR3 sequence: CASSFGWGNTDTQYF. CDR3 DNA sequence: TGCGCCAGCAGCTTTGGTTGGGGGAACACAGATACGCAGTATTTT.

The chain employs TRBV19 and TRBJ1-1; D gene ambiguous. Germline CDR1 reads LNHDA; CDR2 reads SQIVND (reference sequence). V was shortened by 3 bases and J by 1 base, with 18 bases between the two germline ends. The CDR3 has 17 residues. CDR3 nucleotide sequence: TGTGCCAGTAGTATTAAAGTTATTGGACGTCAGAACACTGAAGCTTTCTTT. Translation gives CASSIKVIGRQNTEAFF.

V and J are TRBV24-1 and TRBJ2-3; unclear D gene. Germline V lookup: CDR1 KGHDR, CDR2 SFDVKD. Trimming shortened V by 5 bases and J by 2 bases, and 7 bases separated the two germline ends. The CDR3 sequence is 13 residues long. DNA for the CDR3: TGTGCCACCAGTGGTGGGAACACAGATACGCAGTATTTT. It codes for CATSGGNTDTQYF.

This sequence joins TRBV7-2 and TRBJ2-7; no definite D call. The length of the CDR3 is 13 residues. Germline CDR1 and CDR2: SGHTA and FQGNSA. V lost 1 base, J lost 4 bases, and 8 bases lay in between. This chain's CDR3 is CASSLGREYEQYF. Here the CDR3 DNA reads TGTGCCAGCAGCTTAGGACGCGAGTACGAGCAGTACTTC.

The chain is built from TRBV6-2 or TRBV6-3 and TRBJ1-5, with D perhaps TRBD1 (5 bases). The CDR3 is 17 residues long. In germline, CDR1 is MNHEY, CDR2 SVGEGT. Between the trimmed V and J ends, which lost 2 bases and 6 bases, there was a span of 20 bases. DNA of the CDR3: TGTGCCAGCAGTTACAGTCCCGGGACCCGGGGTGGTCAGCCCCAGCATTTT. It encodes CASSYSPGTRGGQPQHF.

The chain carries TRBV19 and TRBJ2-1, with 8 bases matching TRBD1. Germline trimming cut 5 bases from V and 10 bases from J; bases unmatched to any gene: 7. The CDR3 loop spans 13 amino acids. Germline values: CDR1 LNHDA, CDR2 SQIVND (reference sequence). The CDR3 protein is CASSSQGAREQFF. DNA for the CDR3: TGTGCCAGTAGTTCCCAGGGGGCTCGGGAGCAGTTCTTC. The complete variable domain, with remaining parts taken from reference TRBV19 and TRBJ2-1, reads DGGITQSPKYLFRKEGQNVTLSCEQNLNHDAMYWYRQDPGQGLRLIYYSQIVNDFQKGDIAEGYSVSREKKESFPLTVTSAQKNPTAFYLCASSSQGAREQFFGPGTRLTVL.

The chain links TRBV10-1 to TRBJ2-7; TRBD2 is a possible D gene (6 bases). The CDR3 runs to 13 residues. Trimming removed 0 bases at V and 5 bases at J, with 8 bases between. CDR1 and CDR2 (germline): WNHNN, SYGVQD (reference sequence). The CDR3 DNA follows: TGCGCCAGCAGTGAGTCGGCGGGGAACGAGCAGTACTTC. It specifies CASSESAGNEQYF.

CDR3 sequence: CASSTPSGESYNEQFF. CDR3 in DNA: TGTGCCAGCAGCACCCCCAGCGGGGAGTCCTACAATGAGCAGTTCTTC. The rearrangement uses TRBV7-9 and TRBJ2-1, with 7 nucleotides matching TRBD2. Trimming at V came to 5 bases and at J to 1 base, leaving 8 bases not matched to a gene. This CDR3 contains 16 residues. Germline V gene data show CDR1 as SEHNR and CDR2 as FQNEAQ (reference sequence).

This chain links TRBV14 with TRBJ2-3; 9 bases agree with TRBD2. Germline loops: CDR1 SGHDN, CDR2 FVKESK. This CDR3 has 18 residues. V lost 1 base to trimming and J lost 0 bases; unmatched junction nucleotides: 8. CDR3 bases: TGTGCCAGCAGCCAAGTCTCAACTAGCGGGCCTAGCACAGATACGCAGTATTTT. It yields the protein CASSQVSTSGPSTDTQYF.

The rearrangement links TRBV7-9 to TRBJ2-7; D perhaps matches TRBD2 (5 bases). V lost 4 bases and J 7 bases, leaving 14 bases between the germline ends. In germline, CDR1 is SEHNR, CDR2 FQNEAQ (reference sequence). CDR3 size: 13 residues. The CDR3 spells CASSYKTTGEQYF. The CDR3 coding sequence is TGTGCCAGCAGCTACAAAACTACGGGGGAGCAGTACTTC. Using reference TRBV7-9 and TRBJ2-7 for the parts outside the CDR3, the full variable domain is DTGVSQNPRHKITKRGQNVTFRCDPISEHNRLYWYRQTLGQGPEFLTYFQNEAQLEKSRLLSDRFSAERPKGSFSTLEIQRTEQGDSAMYLCASSYKTTGEQYFGPGTRLTVT.

V is TRBV5-5 and J is TRBJ2-7; D gene ambiguous. Per the germline V gene, CDR1 is SGHKS and CDR2 is YYEKEE (reference sequence). CDR3 length: 14 amino acids. The germline V and J ends were trimmed by 0 bases and 1 base, with 8 bases remaining between them. The CDR3 here is CASSLAGQSYEQYF. In nucleotides, the CDR3 is TGTGCCAGCAGCTTGGCCGGGCAATCCTACGAGCAGTACTTC.

The genes are TRBV7-9 and TRBJ1-2; D is unresolved. Trimming took off 0 bases at V and 9 bases at J, with 11 bases between the two ends. The CDR3 length is 13 residues. Germline loops: CDR1 SEHNR, CDR2 FQNEAQ (reference sequence). Written as DNA, the CDR3 is TGTGCCAGCAGCTTAGCGGGCAGTTTTCGCTACACCTTC. Its translation: CASSLAGSFRYTF.